This entry describes one TCR beta chain. What it binds is unknown. Study-level results: Tumor memory CD4+ T cell TCR gene usage clustered with blood and lymph node memory CD4+ cells and lymph node naive CD4+ cells. Tumor Tregs overlapped most with tumor, then blood, naive CD4+ cells. Whole repertoires were not studied in the larger cohort, only one V-J beta rearrangement.

After constant-region reverse-primer amplification, full-length variable regions underwent semi-nested PCR with Nested Universal Primer A. TCRdb called the 5' RACE reads again in MiXCR, with one record for every CDR3 protein. Of tens of thousands of distinct CDR3 sequences in the sample, approximately 22% were seen once. The clonotype comes from a female donor with breast cancer. Source material: memory CD4+ T cells sorted from a lymph node. The sample's subset: memory CD4+ T cells, CD4+CD45RO+CD25-.

The CDR3 loop is CASSSDSNEQYF. As DNA, the CDR3 is TGTGCCAGCAGCTCCGACAGTAACGAGCAGTACTTC. V and J are TRBV7-2 and TRBJ2-7; maybe TRBD1 (5 bases). The CDR3 has 12 residues. From germline, CDR1 is SGHTA and CDR2 FQGNSA. V was trimmed by 4 bases and J by 5 bases, leaving 9 bases between them.